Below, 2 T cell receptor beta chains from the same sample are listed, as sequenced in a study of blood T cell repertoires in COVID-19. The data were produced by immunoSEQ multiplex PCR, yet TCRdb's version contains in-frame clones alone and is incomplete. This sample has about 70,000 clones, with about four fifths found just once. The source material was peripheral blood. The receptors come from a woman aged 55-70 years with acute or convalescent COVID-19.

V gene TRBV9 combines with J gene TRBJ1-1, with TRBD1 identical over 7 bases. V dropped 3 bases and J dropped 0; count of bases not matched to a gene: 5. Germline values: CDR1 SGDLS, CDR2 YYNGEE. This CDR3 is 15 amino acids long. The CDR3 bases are TGTGCCAGCAGCGCCATAACAGGGGTGAACACTGAAGCTTTCTTT. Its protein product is CASSAITGVNTEAFF.

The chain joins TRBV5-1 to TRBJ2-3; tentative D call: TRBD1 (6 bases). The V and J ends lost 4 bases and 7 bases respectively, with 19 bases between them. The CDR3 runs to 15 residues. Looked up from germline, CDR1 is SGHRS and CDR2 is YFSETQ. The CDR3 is CASSLDGRDTNTQYF. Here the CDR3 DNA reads TGCGCCAGCAGCCTTGATGGACGGGACACTAATACGCAGTATTTT.